The 26 T cell receptor beta chains given below trace back to one sample, sequenced in a study of blood T cell repertoires in COVID-19. The assay was immunoSEQ multiplex PCR, and TCRdb's table has in-frame clones only and misses some. The sample lists some 140,000 clones, approximately 80% occurring once. Sequenced sample: peripheral blood. These receptors were obtained from a man in his fifties or sixties who had recovered from COVID-19.

This chain connects TRBV19 to TRBJ2-2; 9 positions match TRBD1. V was clipped by 5 bases and J by 12 bases; unmatched bases: 7. The germline CDR1 and CDR2 sequences are LNHDA and SQIVND (reference sequence). The CDR3 totals 13 residues. CDR3 loop: CASSGYGQGKLFF. CDR3 DNA sequence: TGTGCCAGTAGTGGATACGGACAGGGGAAGCTGTTTTTT.

CDR3 residues: CASSPRGWADTQYF. Here the CDR3 DNA reads TGTGCCAGCAGTCCGCGGGGGTGGGCAGATACGCAGTATTTT. This chain joins TRBV5-5 and TRBJ2-3, with TRBD2 identical over 7 bases. Trimming cost V 5 bases and J 4 bases; bases outside gene matches: 7. The CDR3 spans 14 residues. Germline assignment: CDR1 SGHKS and CDR2 YYEKEE (reference sequence).

The V call is TRBV18, the J call TRBJ1-2; D call uncertain. The CDR3 length is 15 residues. V lost 0 bases and J lost 2, with 10 bases in between. The germline V gene has CDR1 KGHSH and CDR2 LQKENI. CDR3 coding DNA: TGTGCCAGCTCACCACCGGGAGGGTTCAACTATGGCTACACCTTC. Amino acids: CASSPPGGFNYGYTF.

As DNA, the CDR3 is TGTGCCAGCAGCCCCCTATTTTTCGTTGAGCAGTTCTTC. This codes for CASSPLFFVEQFF. The chain uses TRBV3-1 (or the pseudogene TRBV3-2) and TRBJ2-1; no clear D gene. This CDR3 has 13 amino acids. Germline V CDR1 and CDR2: LGHDT, YNNKEL (reference sequence). Deletions cut 4 bases from V and 9 bases from J, with 13 bases between.

This chain joins TRBV6-5 and TRBJ1-2, with a tentative D call TRBD1 (6 bases). Germline V gives CDR1 MNHEY, CDR2 SVGAGI. V lost 1 base and J 0 bases, leaving 9 bases between the germline ends. This CDR3 has 15 amino acids. The CDR3 DNA is TGTGCCAGCAGTTACTATCAGGGGACTAACTATGGCTACACCTTC. Translation gives CASSYYQGTNYGYTF.

This chain links TRBV13 with TRBJ1-6; D perhaps matches TRBD1 (6 bases). CDR1 and CDR2 (germline): PRHDT, FYEKMQ (reference sequence). Trimming pared 2 bases from V and 8 bases from J, leaving 13 bases between. The length of the CDR3 is 15 residues. CDR3 in amino acids: CASSLSRGSYSPLHF. The CDR3 DNA reads as TGTGCCAGCAGCTTATCGAGGGGGTCTTATTCACCCCTCCACTTT.

This chain links TRBV13 with TRBJ2-7; D may be TRBD2 (6 bases). V was clipped by 3 bases and J by 2 bases, with 14 bases between them. Germline loops: CDR1 PRHDT, CDR2 FYEKMQ (reference sequence). This CDR3 is built from 15 residues. The CDR3 reads CASSLIRAGTYEQYF. The CDR3 DNA follows: TGTGCCAGCAGCTTGATCAGGGCGGGAACCTACGAGCAGTACTTC.

This chain joins TRBV19 and TRBJ2-6, with unresolved D. Germline lookup yields CDR1 LNHDA and CDR2 SQIVND (reference sequence). The CDR3 loop spans 13 amino acids. Trimming shortened V by 9 bases and J by 1 base, and 7 bases separated the two germline ends. The CDR3: CASGTSGANVLTF. In DNA form, the CDR3 reads TGTGCCAGCGGTACTTCTGGGGCCAACGTCCTGACTTTC.

This rearrangement joins TRBV11-2 to TRBJ1-2, with D possibly being TRBD1 (5 bases). V dropped 0 bases and J dropped 2 bases, with 10 bases sitting between them. The CDR3 runs 15 residues. Germline V lookup: CDR1 SGHAT, CDR2 FQNNGV. The CDR3 DNA is TGTGCCAGCAGCTTAGAGGGGGGACGGAACTATGGCTACACCTTC. This codes for CASSLEGGRNYGYTF. Together with reference TRBV11-2 and TRBJ1-2, the CDR3 gives the full variable domain: EAGVAQSPRYKIIEKRQSVAFWCNPISGHATLYWYQQILGQGPKLLIQFQNNGVVDDSQLPKDRFSAERLKGVDSTLKIQPAKLEDSAVYLCASSLEGGRNYGYTFGSGTRLTVV.

This clone was seen only once. The J gene is TRBJ2-1, the V gene TRBV7-2; 12 positions match TRBD2. The germline V gene has CDR1 SGHTA and CDR2 FQGNSA. CDR3 length: 17 amino acids. Trimming at V came to 5 bases and at J to 4 bases, leaving 9 bases not matched to a gene. The CDR3 nucleotides are TGTGCCAGCAGCGCCTCTAGCGGGAGGGCCCAGTACAATGAGCAGTTCTTC. Protein sequence: CASSASSGRAQYNEQFF. Drawing the rest from reference TRBV7-2 and TRBJ2-1, the complete variable domain is GAGVSQSPSNKVTEKGKDVELRCDPISGHTALYWYRQSLGQGLEFLIYFQGNSAPDKSGLPSDRFSAERTGGSVSTLTIQRTQQEDSAVYLCASSASSGRAQYNEQFFGPGTRLTVL.

The count of this clone is one. The genes are TRBV4-3 and TRBJ2-1; 10 bases line up with TRBD2. The CDR3 spans 17 residues. After removal of 3 bases from V and 8 bases from J, the junction contained 13 bases not matched to a gene. Germline CDR1 reads LGHNA; CDR2 reads YSLEER. The CDR3 is CASSHLRPGLAIDEQFF. DNA of the CDR3: TGCGCCAGCAGCCACCTAAGACCGGGACTAGCGATCGATGAGCAGTTCTTC.

The chain couples TRBV7-8 to TRBJ1-2; a weak D match, TRBD1 (6 bases). In germline, CDR1 is SGHVS, CDR2 FQNEAQ. V dropped 4 bases and J dropped 8 bases, with 14 bases sitting between them. The CDR3 is 13 amino acids. The CDR3 coding sequence is TGTGCCAGCAGCTCTACAGGGAGATACGGCTACACCTTC. Its translation: CASSSTGRYGYTF.

V is TRBV6-6 and J is TRBJ2-5; 8 bases line up with TRBD2. Trimming cost V 2 bases and J 4 bases; bases outside gene matches: 6. The CDR3 sequence is 15 residues long. The germline V gene encodes CDR1 MNHNY and CDR2 SVGAGI (reference sequence). CDR3 residues: CASSYGAGERETQYF. CDR3 nucleotides: TGTGCCAGCAGTTACGGAGCGGGGGAGAGAGAGACCCAGTACTTC.

This chain connects TRBV6-1 to TRBJ1-6; TRBD1 matches at 7 bases. CDR1 is MNHNS, CDR2 SASEGT, per germline. The length of the CDR3 is 15 residues. V shed 1 base and J 3 bases; nucleotides not matched to a gene: 0. CDR3 coding DNA: TGTGCCAGCAGTGAAGGACAGGGCTATAATTCACCCCTCCACTTT. Translation: CASSEGQGYNSPLHF.

The chain joins TRBV7-2 to TRBJ1-2, with 9 bases aligning to TRBD1. CDR1 is SGHTA, CDR2 FQGNSA, per germline. The CDR3 contains 14 residues. With 7 bases clipped from V and 4 bases from J, the junction kept 7 bases outside the gene matches. The CDR3 spells CASTEQGAGYGYTF. CDR3 coding DNA: TGTGCCAGCACCGAACAGGGGGCGGGCTATGGCTACACCTTC.

A single count supports this clone. This chain connects TRBV24-1 to TRBJ2-2, with D perhaps TRBD1 (6 bases). V was clipped by 10 bases and J by 2 bases, with 13 bases between them. Per germline, CDR1 KGHDR and CDR2 SFDVKD. The CDR3 runs 14 residues. In DNA, the CDR3 is TGTGCCACTGGGGGCCGGAGCAACACCGGGGAGCTGTTTTTT. Protein product: CATGGRSNTGELFF.

This chain links TRBV10-3 with TRBJ1-1, with D tentatively TRBD1 (5 bases). This CDR3 region has 13 residues. The germline V gene has CDR1 ENHRY and CDR2 SYGVKD. Deletions cut 6 bases from V and 1 base from J, with 9 bases between. The CDR3 DNA sequence: TGTGCCATCAGCCGGGACTCGAACACTGAAGCTTTCTTT. It codes for CAISRDSNTEAFF.

The V call is TRBV24-1, the J call TRBJ1-1, with TRBD1 matching over 7 bases. J gave up 4 bases and V 5 bases, and 6 bases lay outside the gene matches. The CDR3 is made up of 14 amino acids. CDR1 is KGHDR, CDR2 SFDVKD, per germline. The CDR3 DNA is TGTGCCACCAGTGGTAGTCAGGGGGGCACTGAAGCTTTCTTT. It yields the protein CATSGSQGGTEAFF.

The gene calls are TRBV7-2 and TRBJ2-1; maybe TRBD1 (6 bases). V dropped 5 bases and J dropped 6 bases, with 14 bases sitting between them. CDR3 length: 14 amino acids. Germline CDR1 SGHTA, CDR2 FQGNSA. CDR3 sequence: CASSPYRVGNEQFF. For the CDR3, the DNA is TGTGCCAGCAGCCCGTACAGGGTAGGCAATGAGCAGTTCTTC.

The V gene is TRBV28, the J gene TRBJ2-1, with TRBD2 matching over 8 bases. This CDR3 is built from 14 residues. Germline V gene lookup returns CDR1 MDHEN and CDR2 SYDVKM. The trim removed 6 bases at V and 0 bases at J, leaving 1 base unmatched. CDR3 nucleotide sequence: TGTGCCAGCAGAAGCGGGAGCTCCTACAATGAGCAGTTCTTC. Translating gives CASRSGSSYNEQFF.

The chain combines TRBV27 with TRBJ1-1, with 7 nucleotides matching TRBD1. The V segment lost 6 bases and the J segment 10 bases; nucleotides outside the gene matches: 8. Germline V gene sequence: CDR1 MNHEY, CDR2 SMNVEV (reference sequence). This CDR3 spans 12 amino acids. CDR3 DNA: TGTGCCAGCAGAGCCGGCGCAGGGGGAGCTTTCTTT. It translates to CASRAGAGGAFF.

The chain couples TRBV18 to TRBJ1-1; D possibly corresponds to TRBD1 (6 bases). Germline lookup yields CDR1 KGHSH and CDR2 LQKENI. The CDR3 spans 14 residues. Trimming shortened V by 1 base and J by 3 bases, and 9 bases separated the two germline ends. The CDR3 spells CASSPRQDHTEAFF. The CDR3 region has the DNA TGTGCCAGCTCACCACGACAGGACCACACTGAAGCTTTCTTT.

This clone was seen only a few times. J is TRBJ1-4 and V is TRBV19, with D unresolved. V shed 6 bases and J shed 8 bases, with 10 bases lying between them. Germline assignment: CDR1 LNHDA and CDR2 SQIVND (reference sequence). The CDR3 totals 12 residues. The CDR3 region has the DNA TGTGCCAGTAGCAGCGATGGGGAAAAACTGTTTTTT. This codes for CASSSDGEKLFF. Drawing the rest from reference TRBV19 and TRBJ1-4, the complete variable domain is DGGITQSPKYLFRKEGQNVTLSCEQNLNHDAMYWYRQDPGQGLRLIYYSQIVNDFQKGDIAEGYSVSREKKESFPLTVTSAQKNPTAFYLCASSSDGEKLFFGSGTQLSVL.

This clone was found once. The chain joins TRBV7-3 to TRBJ2-3, with 12 bases lining up with TRBD2. V lost 5 bases and J lost 2; bases outside the gene matches: 5. The CDR3 length is 16 residues. Germline V gives CDR1 SGHTA, CDR2 FQGTGA. Here the CDR3 reads CASSRLAGAPTDTQYF. CDR3 in DNA: TGTGCCAGCAGCCGACTAGCGGGAGCCCCCACAGATACGCAGTATTTT.

This chain connects TRBV29-1 to TRBJ1-5, with D tentatively TRBD1 (6 bases). The CDR3 spans 12 residues. Per germline, CDR1 SQVTM and CDR2 ANQGSEA. V lost 4 bases and J 5 bases, leaving 9 bases between the germline ends. CDR3 loop: CSVGTADQPQHF. The CDR3 DNA follows: TGCAGCGTTGGGACAGCGGATCAGCCCCAGCATTTT.

The chain joins TRBV28 to TRBJ1-3; 10 bases align to TRBD1. The CDR3 length is 15 residues. With 5 bases clipped from V and 3 bases from J, the junction kept 4 bases outside the gene matches. Germline CDR1 reads MDHEN; CDR2 reads SYDVKM. The CDR3 DNA sequence: TGTGCCAGCAGTATAGGGACAGGGGTTGGAAACACCATATATTTT. Translation gives CASSIGTGVGNTIYF.